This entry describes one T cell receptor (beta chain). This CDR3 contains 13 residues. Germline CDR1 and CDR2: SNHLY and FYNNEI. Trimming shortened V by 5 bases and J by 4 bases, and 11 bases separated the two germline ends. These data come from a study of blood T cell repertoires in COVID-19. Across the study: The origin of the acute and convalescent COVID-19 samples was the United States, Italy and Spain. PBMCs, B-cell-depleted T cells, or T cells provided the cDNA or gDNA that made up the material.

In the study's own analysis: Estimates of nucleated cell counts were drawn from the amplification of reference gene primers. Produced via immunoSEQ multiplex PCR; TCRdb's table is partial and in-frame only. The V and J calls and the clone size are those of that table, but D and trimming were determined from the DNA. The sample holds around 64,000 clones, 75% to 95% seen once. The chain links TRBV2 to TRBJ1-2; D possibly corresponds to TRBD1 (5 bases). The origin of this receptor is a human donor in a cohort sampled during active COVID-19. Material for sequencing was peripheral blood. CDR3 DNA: TGTGCCAGCAGTTTTGGAGGGACCTATGGCTACACCTTC. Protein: CASSFGGTYGYTF.